This T cell receptor beta chain was profiled in a study of cytomegalovirus exposure and HLA in healthy donors (dated by TCRdb to 2015 to 2018). Concerning the study at large: In an earlier analysis of 587 of the donors, less than 350 Gb of sequence data and 100 million or so unique TCR beta sequences from about 179 million T cells were reported. The number of typed donors differed by locus: about 620-640 for A, B, C, DRB1 and DQB1; approximately 540 for DQA1; approximately 600 for DPA1; and some 450 for DPB1. An earlier analysis of 587 of the donors used high-throughput TCR beta sequencing to judge whether each TCR beta V gene segment behaved as functional or pseudogenic. A later genetic analysis used genome-wide SNP genotypes for about three fifths of the 666 donors, treating that subset as a discovery cohort. Around 330 gigabases of sequencing data and around 80 million unique TCR sequences made up an early release that covered several hundred HLA-typed donors. In a later analysis, previously published TCR beta repertoires from hundreds of donors were re-analyzed and high-resolution HLA genotyping was added so that TCR occurrence patterns could be studied. Donor age, sex, ethnicity and CMV serostatus were collected together with the repertoire data. Class I and class II HLA loci were covered by the typing at four-digit resolution. The later analysis used no new phenotypic data to find candidate immune exposures, relying instead on TCR beta sequences and their occurrence across donors. The study aimed to test whether cataloging public T cell receptors could reveal signatures of past pathogen exposure. A handful of DR-DQ haplotypes were handled as single units for association and clustering because linkage in the cohort was strong. The study combined high-throughput TCR immunosequencing, statistical association of individual TCRs with disease status, and machine learning to predict cytomegalovirus infection status. The genetic ancestry cluster associated with self-reported Caucasian donors included roughly four fifths of the roughly 390 genotyped donors. The T cell repertoires of 666 subjects were profiled by immunosequencing and related to cytomegalovirus serostatus. All discovery cohort repertoires had been generated using a single sequencing platform. Among some 400 genotyped donors of the cohort, an average of around 240,000 unique TCR beta nucleotide sequences was sequenced per donor, of which roughly 17% were non-productive. Along with the roughly 670-subject first cohort, a separate validation cohort of 120 different subjects was used.

In total, more than 500 healthy bone marrow donors made up the cohort. At the time of sampling, all cohort members were nominally healthy, though unrecorded immune exposures were likely present. The donor tested CMV seronegative and was one of the 352 seronegative cohort members. Every donor gave a peripheral blood sample, and the peripheral blood mononuclear cells from that sample were used for TCR beta sequencing. The Qiagen DNeasy Blood Extraction Kit was used to extract genomic DNA from the blood cell samples. Worth noting for this clone: What this receptor recognizes is not known. There are no base qualities to consult, and no much larger clone falls within one base.

Taken from the germline V gene, the CDR1 and CDR2 loops are ENHRY and SYGVKD. The cysteine opens and the phenylalanine closes a CDR3 of 14 amino acids. Here the CDR3 DNA is all that survives: 42 bases in frame from base 1. Unmatched junction bases come to 7, with V trimmed by 3 bases and J by 6 bases. Study-wide conclusions, independent of this receptor: A later genetic analysis reported fewer N-insertions in productive TCRs among donors in an Asian-associated ancestry cluster than the roughly 620-donor mean. Across donors, most TCR sequences were observed very rarely, whereas some public TCRs were present in many individuals. According to a later analysis, most CMV-associated TCR beta chains appeared to be HLA-restricted, and the HLA associations seemed to be driven largely by CMV exposure. A cluster of highly shared sequence variants was judged likely to represent a technical artifact of the sequencing pipeline. Some IMGT-functional V segments, including TRBV6-2 and TRBV6-3, could not be distinguished by the 87-base-pair reads and were therefore excluded. An earlier analysis of roughly 570 of the donors showed that most TCR beta V segments appeared in productive rearrangements either about 87% or about 30% of the time, which broadly matched IMGT annotations. The classifier was reported to diagnose cytomegalovirus status with high specificity and sensitivity in both the original cohort and the validation cohort. Sequencing depth was assumed to be roughly uniform across donors in the presence/absence analyses, though that assumption may not hold. The cohort was sequenced for TCR beta chains only, and without alpha or paired-chain data the features that could be detected were limited. Correlated functional status among segregating V segments might reflect linkage disequilibrium, but an unknown experimental factor could not be ruled out. The study gave a list of 150 to 200 TCR beta chains associated with cytomegalovirus. A later genetic analysis associated a missense DCLRE1C variant with V-gene and J-gene trimming of TCR beta chains, and an independent cohort replicated the association. Assigning TCR associations to individual alleles was difficult when HLA alleles, especially DR and DQ, strongly co-occurred. In a later analysis, several top co-occurrence clusters were reported to appear linked to parvovirus B19, influenza, CMV and Epstein-Barr virus. A later analysis associated 15,000 or so TCR beta sequences with specific HLA alleles at a false discovery rate of 0.05. According to the authors, the approach could potentially be generalized to other disease states and immunological phenotypes. A later analysis found that HLA-associated TCR beta chains were more clonally expanded and had lower generation probabilities than equally common non-associated chains. HLA typing was unavailable for some donors at each locus, so association tests used only the typed subset. A further reported finding was that TCR beta sequences accurately predicted the HLA-A and HLA-B alleles for most subjects in the first cohort. In a later analysis, TCR association rates were found to vary across HLA loci, with the most associated TCRs seen for DRB1 alleles and the fewest for HLA-C alleles. A few of the identified cytomegalovirus-associated TCR beta chains were confirmed in vitro to be specific for cytomegalovirus antigens. CMV serostatus was the only immune exposure information available for the cohort. Because counts were too low, around 17 rarely observed V segments, including chromosome 9 orphons, were left out of the earlier analysis of a few hundred of the donors.

The library was generated by the immunoSEQ multiplex PCR assay. For the multiplex PCR, a mixture combining 60 forward primers for TCR Vbeta segments and 13 reverse primers for TCR Jbeta segments was used. The CDR3 region of rearranged TCR beta genes was amplified from genomic DNA by a multiplex PCR assay. On the Illumina HiSeq System, the amplified TCR beta libraries were sequenced as 87-base-pair reads. In the original analysis: A later analysis tallied 80 million to 95 million unique TCR beta chains across the 700 or so repertoires, and approximately 12 million of those chains were shared by two or more donors. Raw reads were error-corrected and collapsed into unique sequences by a nearest-neighbor algorithm in which closely related sequences were merged to remove PCR and sequencing errors. To assign V, D and J gene segments, CDR3 sequences were aligned to IMGT reference sequences. For a sequence to be retained, a match of at least six nucleotides was required to both a V gene segment and a J gene segment. Rearrangements were classified as productive when the CDR3 lacked stop codons and remained in frame with V and J, and all other rearrangements were classified as non-productive. CDR3 was defined by IMGT convention, running from the second conserved V-encoded cysteine to the conserved J-encoded phenylalanine. The earlier analysis of 450 to 750 of the donors excluded any sequence lacking an unambiguous match to a single V gene segment. An earlier analysis of several hundred of the donors called V segments functional above 56.7% productive rearrangements and segregating when the between-donor standard deviation exceeded 5%. A statistical classification framework was built for diagnosing cytomegalovirus status from the catalog of TCR beta chain sequences. V and J gene assignment, in a later analysis, came from comparing TCR nucleotide sequences with IMGT/GENE-DB human TR gene sequences. Using the TCRdist pipeline, a later analysis assigned CDR3 sequences along with most-parsimonious VDJ recombination scenarios. In a later analysis, every TCR beta chain was defined by the combination of its CDR3 amino acid sequence and its V-gene family, and reads without a unique V-gene family were dropped. To address suspected cross-contamination and a sequencing artifact, a later analysis removed roughly 580 highly shared, low-generation-probability nucleotide sequences. For each public chain, a later analysis derived a clonal expansion index from normalized ranks of inferred template counts within each repertoire. A later analysis computed generation probabilities with a VDJ recombination model fitted to out-of-frame rearrangements, and checked the results against IGoR. Hypergeometric tests were used in a later analysis to score TCR-TCR, TCR-HLA and TCR-CMV co-occurrence, with a repertoire-size bias correction applied to the TCR pairs. False discovery rates were estimated in a later analysis by permuting HLA or CMV assignments 20 times. In a later analysis, co-occurring TCRs were grouped using DBSCAN, with TCRdist sequence similarity added in when clustering inside HLA-allele-positive subsets. Repertoires with fewer than 30,000 or more than 120,000 public chains, plus five repertoires with anomalous nucleotide sharing, were excluded from co-occurrence clustering. TCRdb's version of the immuneACCESS table is confined to in-frame rearrangements and falls short of the full clone set. An unresolved V gene accounts for under half of the shortfall where checked; the remainder is of unknown origin. That table gives V, J and clone size, and the DNA gave D and trimming. This sample comprises 90,000 to 110,000 clones, 60% to 85% of them detected only once. The biggest ten clones account for around 1.3% of the sample.

Input material: PBMCs. The TCR originated in a man aged 35-49 years in good health and CMV-seronegative. The chain was built from TRBV10-3 and TRBJ1-2; 7 nucleotides in the junction match TRBD1. For the CDR3, the sequence is CAISDPGQRHGYTF. Read as DNA, the sequence is TGTGCCATCAGTGACCCGGGACAGCGCCATGGCTACACCTTC.